This T cell receptor beta chain was found in a study of T cell responses to AZD1222 COVID-19 vaccine. Study outcomes and limitations: CD4 TCRs associated with vaccination spanned spike, dominating at 160-218 and 743-854. Spike-specific TCRs gained breadth and depth after people received two AZD1222 doses. Unmutated variant regions are reportedly the target of nearly half of TCRs that are spike-specific.

The CDR3 covers 15 residues. The germline V gene encodes CDR1 SGHRS and CDR2 YFSETQ. Trimming cost V 0 bases and J 3 bases, with 9 bases left between them. The assay was immunoSEQ multiplex PCR, and TCRdb's table has in-frame clones only and misses some. This sample has around 100,000 clones, with 84% found just once. In the case of this clone: What it binds is unknown.

J is TRBJ2-2 and V is TRBV5-1, with D possibly TRBD2 on 5 matching bases. The sample here was peripheral blood, taken on day 0 of AZD1222 vaccination. This clonotype was obtained from an adult in good health. CDR3 residues: CASSLGSGDTGELFF. The CDR3 DNA follows: TGCGCCAGCAGCTTGGGATCCGGGGACACCGGGGAGCTGTTTTTT.